One sample yielded the 20 T cell receptor beta chains listed below, sequenced in a study of CD39 and CD103 CD8 tumor-infiltrating T cells. Method: immunoSEQ multiplex PCR; TCRdb's copy keeps in-frame clones and lacks some. The profile shows 15,000 or so clones, about 93% of them singletons. Sequencing was done on a sample of CD8+ T cells sorted from blood. The subset: total memory CD8 T cells (CD45RA-CCR7+/-) from blood or uninvolved lymph node. The origin of the receptors is a human donor with head and neck squamous cell carcinoma.

The V and J genes are TRBV19 and TRBJ2-1; 14 bases fit TRBD2. V was clipped by 3 bases and J by 6 bases; unmatched bases: 1. Germline loops: CDR1 LNHDA, CDR2 SQIVND (reference sequence). CDR3 length equals 15 residues. The CDR3 DNA sequence: TGTGCCAGTAGTATTGGACTAGCGGGGGGCAATGAGCAGTTCTTC. Encoded protein: CASSIGLAGGNEQFF.

This chain uses TRBV10-2 with TRBJ1-5, with D unclear. V shed 0 bases and J shed 7 bases, with 4 bases lying between them. This CDR3 comprises 12 residues. Germline V gene lookup returns CDR1 WSHSY and CDR2 SAAADI. CDR3 nucleotides: TGCGCCAGCAGTGAGTCTGGCCAGCCCCAGCATTTT. This translates into CASSESGQPQHF.

The V and J genes are TRBV15 and TRBJ1-6, with a possible D match to TRBD1 (5 bases). Trimming shortened V by 3 bases and J by 4 bases, and 13 bases separated the two germline ends. Looked up from germline, CDR1 is LNHNV and CDR2 is YYDKDF (reference sequence). CDR3 length equals 16 residues. The CDR3 sequence is CATSSNTGVYNSPLHF. The CDR3 nucleotides are TGTGCCACCAGCAGTAATACAGGAGTTTATAATTCACCCCTCCACTTT.

The chain joins TRBV27 to TRBJ1-3; D call uncertain. The V end was cut by 8 bases, the J end by 2 bases, with 7 bases between. The CDR3 loop spans 12 amino acids. Germline CDR1 MNHEY, CDR2 SMNVEV (reference sequence). This chain's CDR3 is CASVGPGNTIYF. The CDR3 DNA follows: TGTGCCAGCGTGGGTCCTGGAAACACCATATATTTT.

This sequence joins TRBV2 and TRBJ2-3, with a possible D match to TRBD1 (6 bases). With 10 bases removed from V and 0 bases from J, the gap between germline ends came to 26 bases. This CDR3 comprises 18 residues. From germline, CDR1 is SNHLY and CDR2 FYNNEI. The CDR3 sequence: CAIDDEGQLISSTDTQYF. CDR3 coding DNA: TGTGCCATCGACGATGAAGGACAGCTGATTTCTAGCACAGATACGCAGTATTTT.

The V gene is TRBV28, the J gene TRBJ2-1; 7 bases align to TRBD1. The CDR3 has 18 residues. Per the germline V gene, CDR1 is MDHEN and CDR2 is SYDVKM. V trimming: 4 bases; J trimming: 2 bases; junction bases outside the gene matches: 14. DNA of the CDR3: TGTGCCAGCAGTTCTCGCGACAGGGTCGTTACAGCCTACAATGAGCAGTTCTTC. Amino acid sequence: CASSSRDRVVTAYNEQFF.

This chain links TRBV7-9 with TRBJ2-7, with D unresolved. This CDR3 has 12 amino acids. The V end lost 5 bases, the J end lost 5 bases, and 10 bases lay between the germline ends. From germline, CDR1 is SEHNR and CDR2 FQNEAQ (reference sequence). Written as DNA, the CDR3 is TGTGCCAGCAGCCTACTTTATAACGAGCAGTACTTC. This gives the protein CASSLLYNEQYF.

The chain joins TRBV18 to TRBJ1-2; no definite D call. Germline loops: CDR1 KGHSH, CDR2 LQKENI. V dropped 6 bases and J dropped 5 bases, with 16 bases sitting between them. This CDR3 has 14 amino acids. CDR3 in DNA: TGTGCCAGCTCCTCCGGGAACGGACTGTATGGCTACACCTTC. Amino acids: CASSSGNGLYGYTF.

This chain connects TRBV5-3 to TRBJ1-4, with 7 bases that match TRBD1. TRBV5-3 is designated an ORF whose function remains uncertain. The CDR3 totals 12 residues. With V trimmed by 9 bases and J by 8 bases, 7 bases remained unmatched. This CDR3 is CATRDSAEKLFF. CDR3 in DNA: TGTGCCACCCGGGACAGCGCCGAAAAACTGTTTTTT.

The chain is built from TRBV4-1 and TRBJ2-5; perhaps D is TRBD1 or TRBD2 (5 bases each). V gave up 0 bases and J gave up 5 bases, with 16 bases separating them. The CDR3 sequence is 16 residues long. CDR1 MGHRA and CDR2 YSYEKL come from the germline V gene. The chain's CDR3 is CASSQDGAGWAETQYF. CDR3 nucleotides: TGCGCCAGCAGCCAAGATGGGGCGGGCTGGGCCGAGACCCAGTACTTC.

V and J are TRBV18 and TRBJ2-7, with a weak D call TRBD1 (6 bases). Trimming left V 0 bases short and J 0 bases short, with 12 bases between. The CDR3 length is 16 residues. CDR1 is KGHSH, CDR2 LQKENI, per germline. CDR3 nucleotide sequence: TGTGCCAGCTCACCACCGAGCCAGGGGTTCTCCTACGAGCAGTACTTC. It encodes CASSPPSQGFSYEQYF.

This sequence joins TRBV27 and TRBJ2-7, with D possibly matching TRBD2 (6 bases). CDR1 and CDR2 from the germline V gene are MNHEY and SMNVEV (reference sequence). This CDR3 is 14 amino acids long. The V gene lost 3 bases and the J gene lost 2 bases, with 11 bases spanning the gap. The CDR3 loop reads CASSFFSGPYEQYF. The CDR3, as DNA: TGTGCCAGCAGTTTCTTTAGCGGACCCTACGAGCAGTACTTC.

The genes are TRBV29-1 and TRBJ1-1, with no clear D. V lost 0 bases, J lost 8 bases, and 10 bases lay in between. This CDR3 has 12 residues. In germline, CDR1 is SQVTM, CDR2 ANQGSEA. The DNA of the CDR3 is TGCAGCGTTGAAGATTATAGGGAGGAAGCTTTCTTT. Protein product: CSVEDYREEAFF.

This sequence joins TRBV6-5 and TRBJ1-3, with D perhaps TRBD1 (6 bases). Between the trimmed V and J ends, which lost 2 bases and 4 bases, there was a span of 12 bases. The CDR3 has 15 residues. Germline-derived CDR1 and CDR2 are MNHEY and SVGAGI. This CDR3 is CASSYEGGLGNTIYF. CDR3 nucleotide sequence: TGTGCCAGCAGTTACGAGGGGGGCCTCGGAAACACCATATATTTT.

The rearrangement joins TRBV7-2 to TRBJ2-1, with D possibly TRBD1 on 6 matching bases. The CDR3 has 14 amino acids. V shed 3 bases and J shed 4 bases, with 10 bases lying between them. Germline V gene data show CDR1 as SGHTA and CDR2 as FQGNSA. The CDR3 protein is CASSFTGSYNEQFF. The CDR3 nucleotides are TGTGCCAGCAGCTTCACAGGGAGTTACAATGAGCAGTTCTTC.

The V gene is TRBV2, the J gene TRBJ2-1; 10 bases are shared with TRBD1. V lost 6 bases to trimming and J lost 5 bases; unmatched junction nucleotides: 10. CDR1 is SNHLY and CDR2 is FYNNEI in the germline V gene. The CDR3 spans 16 residues. The CDR3 loop is CASSDSIGTGDNEQFF. CDR3 DNA sequence: TGTGCCAGCAGCGACTCAATTGGGACAGGGGACAATGAGCAGTTCTTC.

The chain uses TRBV7-8 and TRBJ2-2, with D perhaps being TRBD1 or TRBD2 (5 bases each). Trimming removed 2 bases from V and 1 base from J, with 8 bases in between. Per germline, CDR1 SGHVS and CDR2 FQNEAQ. The CDR3 runs 15 residues. Written as DNA, the CDR3 is TGTGCCAGCAGCTTAATGGGGGTGAACACCGGGGAGCTGTTTTTT. This codes for CASSLMGVNTGELFF.

The chain has TRBV10-1 and TRBJ2-3; D gene uncertain. Germline V gene data show CDR1 as WNHNN and CDR2 as SYGVQD (reference sequence). The CDR3 loop spans 12 amino acids. V was cut by 6 bases and J by 0 bases, with 4 bases left in between. CDR3 in DNA: TGCGCCAGCAGCCGGAGCACAGATACGCAGTATTTT. It specifies CASSRSTDTQYF.

V gene TRBV29-1 combines with J gene TRBJ2-1; either TRBD1 or TRBD2 may fit D (5 bases each). The germline V and J ends were trimmed by 2 bases and 10 bases, with 9 bases remaining between them. This CDR3 is 11 amino acids long. The germline gives CDR1 SQVTM, CDR2 ANQGSEA. CDR3 protein: CSVEWGIEQFF. The CDR3 bases are TGCAGCGTTGAATGGGGGATCGAGCAGTTCTTC.

This clone appeared once. The chain is built from TRBV5-5 and TRBJ1-1; no firm D call. Looked up from germline, CDR1 is SGHKS and CDR2 is YYEKEE (reference sequence). Trimming took 4 bases from V and 1 from J, leaving 14 bases between them. This CDR3 region has 15 residues. The CDR3 is CASSILLAANTEAFF. The CDR3 coding sequence is TGTGCCAGCAGCATATTGCTGGCGGCGAACACTGAAGCTTTCTTT.